This TCR beta chain was captured in a study of blood T cell repertoires in COVID-19. Study information: COVID-19 samples from acute and convalescent phases originated in the United States, Italy and Spain. T cells, B-cell-depleted T cells, or PBMCs supplied cDNA or gDNA.

The CDR3 runs to 17 residues. V was cut by 0 bases and J by 0 bases, with 14 bases left in between. In germline, CDR1 is SGHKS, CDR2 YYEKEE (reference sequence). Original data processing: Cell counts per sample came from amplifying reference gene primers. Produced via immunoSEQ multiplex PCR; TCRdb's table is partial and in-frame only. V, J and clone size reflect that table, while D and trimming were determined from the DNA. The data show about 78,000 clones, less than 95% seen once. The sample was peripheral blood. The TCR comes from a woman aged 45 to 65 in a cohort sampled during active COVID-19. V gene TRBV5-5 combines with J gene TRBJ2-3; TRBD2 is a possible D gene (5 bases). CDR3 in amino acids: CASSLAGAAASTDTQYF. The DNA of the CDR3 is TGTGCCAGCAGCTTGGCCGGAGCGGCCGCTAGCACAGATACGCAGTATTTT.